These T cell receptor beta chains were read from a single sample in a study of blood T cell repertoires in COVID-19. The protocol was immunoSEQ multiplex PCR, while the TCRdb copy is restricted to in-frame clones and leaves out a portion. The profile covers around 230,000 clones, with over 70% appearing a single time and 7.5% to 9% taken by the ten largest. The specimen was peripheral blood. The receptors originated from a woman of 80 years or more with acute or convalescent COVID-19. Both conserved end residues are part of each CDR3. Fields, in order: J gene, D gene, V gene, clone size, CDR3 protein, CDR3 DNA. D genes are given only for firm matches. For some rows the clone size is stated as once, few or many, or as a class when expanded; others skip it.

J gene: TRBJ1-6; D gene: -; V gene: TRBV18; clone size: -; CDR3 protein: CASSPLPPGQNSPLHF; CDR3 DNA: TGTGCCAGCTCACCCCTACCCCCGGGACAAAATTCACCCCTCCACTTT
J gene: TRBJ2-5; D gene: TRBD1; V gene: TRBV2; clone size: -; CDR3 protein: CASSDRGPETQYF; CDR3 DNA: TGTGCCAGCAGCGACAGGGGGCCGGAGACCCAGTACTTC
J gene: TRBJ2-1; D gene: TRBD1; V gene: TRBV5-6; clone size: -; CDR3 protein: CASSVRTGDEFF; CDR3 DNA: TGTGCCAGCAGCGTAAGGACAGGGGATGAGTTCTTC
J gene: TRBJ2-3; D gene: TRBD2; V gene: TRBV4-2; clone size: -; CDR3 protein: CASSQEYDSGRGGVRDTQYF; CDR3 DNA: TGTGCCAGCAGCCAAGAGTACGATAGCGGGAGGGGAGGTGTTCGAGATACGCAGTATTTT
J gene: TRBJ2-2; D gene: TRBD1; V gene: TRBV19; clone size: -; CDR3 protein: CASRTSTGTAGRDTGELFF; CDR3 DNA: TGTGCCAGTAGGACGTCGACAGGGACCGCCGGTCGAGACACCGGGGAGCTGTTTTTT
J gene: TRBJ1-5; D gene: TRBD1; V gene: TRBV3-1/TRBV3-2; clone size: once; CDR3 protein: CASSQADRANNQPQHF; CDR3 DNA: TGTGCCAGCAGCCAAGCGGACAGGGCGAACAATCAGCCCCAGCATTTT
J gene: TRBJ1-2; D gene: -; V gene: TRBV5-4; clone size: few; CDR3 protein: CASSLDKFNYGYTF; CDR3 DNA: TGTGCCAGCAGCTTGGACAAGTTTAACTATGGCTACACCTTC
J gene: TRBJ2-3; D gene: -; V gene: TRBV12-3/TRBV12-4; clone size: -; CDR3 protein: CASSSTGTDTQYF; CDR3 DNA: TGTGCCAGCAGTTCCACAGGGACAGATACGCAGTATTTT
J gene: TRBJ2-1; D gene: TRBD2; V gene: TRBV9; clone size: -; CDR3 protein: CASSVGLPSGNNEQFF; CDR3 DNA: TGTGCCAGCAGCGTAGGTCTTCCTAGCGGAAACAATGAGCAGTTCTTC
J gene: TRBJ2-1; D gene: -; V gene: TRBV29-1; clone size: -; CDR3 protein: CSAEITVSYNEQFF; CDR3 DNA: TGCAGCGCCGAAATAACAGTGTCCTACAATGAGCAGTTCTTC
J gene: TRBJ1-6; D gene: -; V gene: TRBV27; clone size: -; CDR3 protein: CASSLDRGSLRGSPLHF; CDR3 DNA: TGTGCCAGCAGTCTGGATCGGGGGAGTCTTAGGGGTTCACCCCTCCACTTT
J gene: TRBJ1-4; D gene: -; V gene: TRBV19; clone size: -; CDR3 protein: CASKEAATNEKLFF; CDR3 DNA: TGTGCCAGTAAGGAGGCCGCAACTAATGAAAAACTGTTTTTT
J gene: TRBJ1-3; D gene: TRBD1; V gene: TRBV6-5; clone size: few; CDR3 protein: CASSSDRAGNTIYF; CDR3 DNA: TGTGCCAGCAGTTCGGACAGGGCTGGAAACACCATATATTTT
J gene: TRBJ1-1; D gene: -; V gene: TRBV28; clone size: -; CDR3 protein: CASSFRDTEAFF; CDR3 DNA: TGTGCCAGCAGTTTCAGGGACACTGAAGCTTTCTTT
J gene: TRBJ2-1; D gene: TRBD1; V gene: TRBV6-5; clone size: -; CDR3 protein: CASRGDRNEQFF; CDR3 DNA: TGTGCCAGCAGGGGGGACAGAAATGAGCAGTTCTTC
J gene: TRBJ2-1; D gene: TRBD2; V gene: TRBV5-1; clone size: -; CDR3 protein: CASAQRNSGGANEQFF; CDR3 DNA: TGCGCCAGCGCGCAACGGAATAGCGGGGGGGCGAATGAGCAGTTCTTC
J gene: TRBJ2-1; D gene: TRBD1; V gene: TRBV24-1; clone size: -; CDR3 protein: CATSDFPGTGSNEQFF; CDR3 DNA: TGTGCCACCAGTGATTTCCCCGGGACAGGGTCCAATGAGCAGTTCTTC
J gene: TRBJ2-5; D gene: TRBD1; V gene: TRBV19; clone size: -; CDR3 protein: CASSISQGGETQYF; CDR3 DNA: TGTGCCAGTAGTATATCACAGGGGGGAGAGACCCAGTACTTC
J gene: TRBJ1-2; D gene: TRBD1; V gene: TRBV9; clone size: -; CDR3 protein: CASSVVGTGENGYTF; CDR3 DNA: TGTGCCAGCAGCGTAGTAGGGACAGGTGAAAATGGCTACACCTTC
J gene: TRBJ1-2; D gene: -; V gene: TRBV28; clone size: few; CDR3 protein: CASSPAGRSQEGYTF; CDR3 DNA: TGTGCCAGCAGTCCTGCCGGGAGATCCCAGGAGGGCTACACCTTC
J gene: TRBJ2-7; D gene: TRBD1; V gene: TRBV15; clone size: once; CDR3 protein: CATSREGTGSYEQYF; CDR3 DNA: TGTGCCACCAGCAGAGAAGGGACAGGGTCCTACGAGCAGTACTTC
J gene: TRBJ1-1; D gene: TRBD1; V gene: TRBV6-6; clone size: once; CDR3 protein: CASSPGTGKLRVVRSTEAFF; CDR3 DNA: TGTGCCAGCAGTCCTGGGACAGGGAAGCTAAGAGTTGTGAGGAGCACTGAAGCTTTCTTT
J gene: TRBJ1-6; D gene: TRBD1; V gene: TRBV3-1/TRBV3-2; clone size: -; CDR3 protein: CASSPNRGSEGSPLHF; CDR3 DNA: TGTGCCAGCAGCCCAAACAGGGGGTCAGAGGGTTCACCCCTCCACTTT
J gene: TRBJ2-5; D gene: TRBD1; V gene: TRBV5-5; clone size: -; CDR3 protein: CASSSARTGYTETQYF; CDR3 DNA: TGTGCCAGCAGCAGCGCCCGGACAGGGTATACGGAGACCCAGTACTTC
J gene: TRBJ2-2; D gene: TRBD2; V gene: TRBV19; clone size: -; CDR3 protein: CATTGGASFTGELFF; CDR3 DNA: TGTGCCACCACCGGGGGGGCTTCTTTCACCGGGGAGCTGTTTTTT
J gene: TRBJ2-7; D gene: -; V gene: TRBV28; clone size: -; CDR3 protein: CASGPGEPSYEQYF; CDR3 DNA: TGTGCCAGCGGGCCGGGAGAACCATCCTACGAGCAGTACTTC
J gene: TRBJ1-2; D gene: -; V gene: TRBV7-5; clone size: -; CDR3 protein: CVRSGRHRGSWGYTF; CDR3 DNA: TGTGTCAGAAGCGGCCGTCACAGGGGGAGTTGGGGCTACACCTTC
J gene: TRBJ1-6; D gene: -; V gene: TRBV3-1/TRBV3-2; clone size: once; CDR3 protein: CASSLYNSPLHF; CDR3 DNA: TGTGCCAGCAGCTTATATAATTCACCCCTCCACTTT
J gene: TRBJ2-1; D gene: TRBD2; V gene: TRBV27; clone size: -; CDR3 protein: CASSLRGTSGFPEQFF; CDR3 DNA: TGTGCCAGCAGTTTACGCGGGACTAGCGGTTTCCCTGAGCAGTTCTTC
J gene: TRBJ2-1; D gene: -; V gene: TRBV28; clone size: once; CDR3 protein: CASSPAPQGEQFF; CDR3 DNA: TGTGCCAGCAGTCCCGCCCCCCAGGGTGAGCAGTTCTTC